This TCR beta chain was sequenced during a study of CD8 T cells in ankylosing spondylitis. The CDR3 runs 15 residues. The J segment lost 1 base and the V segment lost 4 bases, leaving 7 bases of the junction unmatched. The V gene's germline CDR1 is SGHKS and CDR2 YYEKEE (reference sequence). This clonotype was picked up many times. Its antigen is still unknown. Quantitative molecular-barcoded 5'-RACE generated the TCR beta libraries. TCRdb reprocessed the 5' RACE reads via MiXCR and lists one record per CDR3 protein. The sample includes approximately 260,000 distinct CDR3 sequences, 8.6% of them seen just once. The study, taken as a whole, reports: Peripheral blood samples showed relatively rare disease-linked clones, and these clones were CD8+.

The chain links TRBV5-5 to TRBJ2-5, with 7 nucleotides matching TRBD1. The sequencing input was blood, either unsorted or a sorted T cell fraction (not recorded which). The receptor was derived from a male donor with ankylosing spondylitis or in good health (not recorded which). For the CDR3, the DNA is TGTGCCAGCAGCCTACGACAGGGTGGCCAAGAGACCCAGTACTTC. This encodes CASSLRQGGQETQYF.